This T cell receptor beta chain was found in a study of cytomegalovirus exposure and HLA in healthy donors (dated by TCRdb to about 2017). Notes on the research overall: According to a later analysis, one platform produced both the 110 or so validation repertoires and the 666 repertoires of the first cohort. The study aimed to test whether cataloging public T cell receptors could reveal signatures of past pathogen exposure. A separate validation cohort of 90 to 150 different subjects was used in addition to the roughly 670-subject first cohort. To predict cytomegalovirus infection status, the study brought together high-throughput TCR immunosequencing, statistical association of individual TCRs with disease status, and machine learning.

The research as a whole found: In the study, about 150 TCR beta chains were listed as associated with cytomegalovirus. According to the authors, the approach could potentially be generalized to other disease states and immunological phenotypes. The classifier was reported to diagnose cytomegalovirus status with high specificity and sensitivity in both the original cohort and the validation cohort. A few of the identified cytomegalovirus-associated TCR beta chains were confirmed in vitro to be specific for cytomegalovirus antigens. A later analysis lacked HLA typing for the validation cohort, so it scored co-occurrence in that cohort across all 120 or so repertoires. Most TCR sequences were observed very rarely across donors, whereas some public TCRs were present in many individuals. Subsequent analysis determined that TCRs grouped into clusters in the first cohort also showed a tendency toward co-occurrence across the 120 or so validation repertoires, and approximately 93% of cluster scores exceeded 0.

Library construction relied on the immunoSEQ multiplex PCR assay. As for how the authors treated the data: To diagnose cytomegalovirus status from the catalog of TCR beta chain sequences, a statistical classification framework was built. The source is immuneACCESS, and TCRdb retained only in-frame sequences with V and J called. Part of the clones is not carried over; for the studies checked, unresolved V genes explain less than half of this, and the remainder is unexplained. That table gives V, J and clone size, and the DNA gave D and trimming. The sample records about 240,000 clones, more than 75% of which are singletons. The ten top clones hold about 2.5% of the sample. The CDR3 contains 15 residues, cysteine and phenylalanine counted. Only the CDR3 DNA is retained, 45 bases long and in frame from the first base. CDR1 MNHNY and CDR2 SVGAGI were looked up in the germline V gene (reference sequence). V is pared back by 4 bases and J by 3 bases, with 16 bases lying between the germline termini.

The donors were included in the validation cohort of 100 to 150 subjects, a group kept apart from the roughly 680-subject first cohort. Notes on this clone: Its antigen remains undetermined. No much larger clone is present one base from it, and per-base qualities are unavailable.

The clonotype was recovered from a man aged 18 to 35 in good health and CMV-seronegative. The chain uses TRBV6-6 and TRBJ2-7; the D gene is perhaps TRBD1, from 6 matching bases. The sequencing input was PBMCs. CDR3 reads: CASSLSNTQGYEQYF. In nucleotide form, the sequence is TGTGCCAGCAGTTTATCGAATACACAGGGCTACGAGCAGTACTTC.